This T cell receptor beta chain was sequenced in a study of a mutant IDH1 vaccine in newly diagnosed glioma. Study background: Vaccination was launched 4-6 weeks after radiotherapy alone, or with temozolomide cycles. Patients previously underwent radiotherapy, temozolomide, or both, and most underwent both.

Regarding this clone: Its antigen is unknown.

Germline CDR1 and CDR2: SEHNR and FQNEAQ (reference sequence). This CDR3 has 12 amino acids. V gave up 1 base and J gave up 7 bases, with 2 bases separating them. Libraries were prepared by immunoSEQ multiplex PCR; TCRdb keeps only in-frame clonotypes and omits some of them. Here the sample spans 110,000 or so clones, roughly 90% being singletons. Time point given: week 11, during vaccination. The vaccine gave 300 ug of a 20-mer mutant IDH1 peptide subcutaneously per dose. Donor tumors were new WHO grade 3 or 4 IDH1-mutant, ATRX-lost astrocytomas. The V call is TRBV7-9, the J call TRBJ1-6; no clear D gene. This receptor was taken from a woman aged 45-60 years with glioma. The sample consisted of PBMCs, taken from a glioma patient whose treatment included an IDH1 peptide vaccine. The CDR3 is CASSLGNSPLHF. As DNA, the CDR3 is TGTGCCAGCAGCTTAGGGAATTCACCCCTCCACTTT.